The rows below give T cell receptor beta chains drawn from one sample of a study of T cell responses to AZD1222 COVID-19 vaccine. Assay: immunoSEQ multiplex PCR; the TCRdb copy retains only in-frame clones and omits some. The table lists 110,000 or so clones, 88% of them singletons. The sample here was peripheral blood, taken 28 days after the second AZD1222 dose. These receptors were collected from an adult who received the AZD1222 COVID-19 vaccine. The CDR3 runs from the conserved cysteine through the conserved F or W. D genes are given only for firm matches. Part of the rows lack a size; the others show once, few, many or a class for expanded clones.

-,TRBJ1-4,TRBV5-4,-,TGTGCCAGCAGCTTGGACCCGTTGCCTGGCGAAAAACTGTTTTTT,CASSLDPLPGEKLFF
TRBD1,TRBJ1-3,TRBV7-9,-,TGTGCCAGCAGCGTTGGGACAGTATCTGGAAACACCATATATTTT,CASSVGTVSGNTIYF
TRBD1,TRBJ2-4,TRBV19,-,TGTGCCAGTTCCGTGGACAGGGAAAACATTCAGTACTTC,CASSVDRENIQYF
-,TRBJ2-2,TRBV11-2,-,TGTGCCAGCAGCTTTGATGGCGGGGAGCTGTTTTTT,CASSFDGGELFF
TRBD2,TRBJ2-3,TRBV2,once,TGTGCCAGCAGTCCAGGGACTAGCGGGGGCACAGATACGCAGTATTTT,CASSPGTSGGTDTQYF
-,TRBJ2-5,TRBV11-2,-,TGTGCCAGCAGCTTAGTAGGGGGAGAGACCCAGTACTTC,CASSLVGGETQYF
-,TRBJ2-1,TRBV4-3,-,TGCGCCAGCAGCCAAAACCAGGCTAGCCTCTACAATGAGCAGTTCTTC,CASSQNQASLYNEQFF
-,TRBJ2-1,TRBV7-3,-,TGTGCCAGCAGCTTAAATTCCTACGGCAATGAGCAGTTCTTC,CASSLNSYGNEQFF
-,TRBJ2-1,TRBV7-9,-,TGTGCCAGCAGCCCCGAGGGGGGTGCCTCCTACAATGAGCAGTTCTTC,CASSPEGGASYNEQFF
TRBD1,TRBJ2-5,TRBV7-9,-,TGTGCCAGCAGCCCGCCGTCGACAGGGCAAGAGACCCAGTACTTC,CASSPPSTGQETQYF
-,TRBJ1-2,TRBV24-1,-,TGTGCCACCAGTGACCGGGACACTGGCTACACCTTC,CATSDRDTGYTF
-,TRBJ1-1,TRBV5-1,-,TGCGCCAGCAGCTTCAAGGGGATAGGAATGGCTGAAGCTTTCTTT,CASSFKGIGMAEAFF
TRBD2,TRBJ2-1,TRBV18,-,TGTGCCAGCTCACCACCGAGCGGGGGGGCCAATGAGCAGTTCTTC,CASSPPSGGANEQFF
TRBD1,TRBJ2-5,TRBV3-1/TRBV3-2,-,TGTGCCAGCAGCCGAGGGACAGGAGGCTTCCAAGAGACCCAGTACTTC,CASSRGTGGFQETQYF
-,TRBJ2-1,TRBV27,-,TGTGCCACCAAGCGATACGATGAGCAGTTCTTC,CATKRYDEQFF
-,TRBJ1-1,TRBV29-1,-,TGCAGCGGTGGCGATGTCAGATACACTGAAGCTTTCTTT,CSGGDVRYTEAFF
TRBD1,TRBJ2-3,TRBV6-5,-,TGTGCCAGCAGTTACTCGGGACAGGGGGCAGATACGCAGTATTTT,CASSYSGQGADTQYF
TRBD2,TRBJ2-7,TRBV3-1/TRBV3-2,few,TGTGCCAGCAGCAAGGGACTAGCGGTTTCCTCCTACGAGCAGTACTTC,CASSKGLAVSSYEQYF
-,TRBJ2-3,TRBV5-1,once,TGCGCCAGCAGCTCCGGCCCGTCCACAGATACGCAGTATTTT,CASSSGPSTDTQYF
TRBD2,TRBJ2-3,TRBV4-2,-,TGTGCCAGCAGCCAGGAAACTAGCGGGGGGTCAGATACGCAGTATTTT,CASSQETSGGSDTQYF
TRBD1,TRBJ1-1,TRBV5-8,-,TGTGCCAGCAGCTTGTTGACAGGGACATTGAACACTGAAGCTTTCTTT,CASSLLTGTLNTEAFF
-,TRBJ1-3,TRBV2,-,TGTGCCATTGCAGGGACAGGAAACACCATATATTTT,CAIAGTGNTIYF
-,TRBJ1-6,TRBV19,-,TGTGCCAGTAGATCGTGGGGCTCTAATTCACCCCTCCACTTT,CASRSWGSNSPLHF
-,TRBJ2-7,TRBV19,-,TGTGCCAGTAGAGTGGGGACTGGGGAGTCCTACGAGCAGTACTTC,CASRVGTGESYEQYF
TRBD2,TRBJ2-5,TRBV28,-,TGTGCCAGCAGTTTAGTAGAGGGACGGGGGGTAGAGACCCAGTACTTC,CASSLVEGRGVETQYF
TRBD1,TRBJ1-6,TRBV28,-,TGTGCCAGCAGAAGGGACAGCACCAATTCACCCCTCCACTTT,CASRRDSTNSPLHF
-,TRBJ1-2,TRBV19,-,TGTGCCAGTACCGCGGACAGCCAAAGACCGTATGGCTACACCTTC,CASTADSQRPYGYTF
TRBD1,TRBJ2-6,TRBV6-6,-,TGTGCCAGCAGTCCGGGACAGGGTTTATCTGGGGCCAACGTCCTGACTTTC,CASSPGQGLSGANVLTF